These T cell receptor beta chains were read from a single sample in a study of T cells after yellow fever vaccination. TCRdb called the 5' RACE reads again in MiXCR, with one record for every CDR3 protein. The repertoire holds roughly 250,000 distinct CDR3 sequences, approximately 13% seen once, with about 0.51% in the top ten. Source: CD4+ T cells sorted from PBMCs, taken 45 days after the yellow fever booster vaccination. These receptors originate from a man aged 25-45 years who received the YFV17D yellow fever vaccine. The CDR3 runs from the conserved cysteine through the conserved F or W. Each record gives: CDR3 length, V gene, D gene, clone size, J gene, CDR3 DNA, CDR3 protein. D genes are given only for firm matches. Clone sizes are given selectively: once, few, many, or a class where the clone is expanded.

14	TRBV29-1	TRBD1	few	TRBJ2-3	TGCAGCGTTCTGTCGGGACAGGGAACAGATACGCAGTATTTT	CSVLSGQGTDTQYF
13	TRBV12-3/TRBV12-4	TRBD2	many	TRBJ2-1	TGTGCCAGTTCGGGACTAGCGAACAATGAGCAGTTCTTC	CASSGLANNEQFF
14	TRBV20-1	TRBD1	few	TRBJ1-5	TGCAGTGGCAGCTCCGGGACAGTTAATCAGCCCCAGCATTTT	CSGSSGTVNQPQHF
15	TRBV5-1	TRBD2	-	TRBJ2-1	TGCGCCAGCAGCTTGCGGGAGGGAGGGAACAATGAGCAGTTCTTC	CASSLREGGNNEQFF
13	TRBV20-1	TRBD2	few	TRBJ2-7	TGCAGTGCTTTAGGACTAGACTCCTACGAGCAGTACTTC	CSALGLDSYEQYF
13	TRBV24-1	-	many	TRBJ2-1	TGTGCCACCGGGGCTAGCGCTGGGAATGAGCAGTTCTTC	CATGASAGNEQFF
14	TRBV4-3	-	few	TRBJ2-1	TGCGCCAGCAGCCATGAGGGCAAGTTCAATGAGCAGTTCTTC	CASSHEGKFNEQFF
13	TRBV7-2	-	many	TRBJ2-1	TGTGCCAGCAGCTCGGACTCCTACAATGAGCAGTTCTTC	CASSSDSYNEQFF
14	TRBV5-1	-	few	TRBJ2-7	TGCGCCAGCGAATCCGGGACGGGTCGGCTCGAGCAGTACTTC	CASESGTGRLEQYF
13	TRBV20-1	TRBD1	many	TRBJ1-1	TGCAGTGCTAGGACAGGGGTGAACACTGAAGCTTTCTTT	CSARTGVNTEAFF
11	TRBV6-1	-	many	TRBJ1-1	TGTGCCAGCAGTGACGGGGGCAAAGCTTTCTTT	CASSDGGKAFF
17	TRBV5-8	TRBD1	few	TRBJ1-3	TGTGCCAGCAGTCCCTCAGCGGGACAGAACTCTGGAAACACCATATATTTT	CASSPSAGQNSGNTIYF
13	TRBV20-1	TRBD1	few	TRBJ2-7	TGCAGTGCATACGGACAGGGAATCGGGGAGCAGTACTTC	CSAYGQGIGEQYF
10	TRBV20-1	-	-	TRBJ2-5	TGCAGTGCTATTAAAGAGACCCAGTACTTC	CSAIKETQYF
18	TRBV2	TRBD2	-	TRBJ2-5	TGTGCCTGCAGTATCCGAAGCGGACTAGCGGGAGCAGGGGAGACCCAGTACTTC	CACSIRSGLAGAGETQYF
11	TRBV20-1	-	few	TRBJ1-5	TGCAGTGGGAGCGATGGCGGGCCCCAGCATTTT	CSGSDGGPQHF
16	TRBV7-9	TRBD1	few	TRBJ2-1	TGTGCCAGCAGCTTACAGGGGGTGAGCTCCTACAATGAGCAGTTCTTC	CASSLQGVSSYNEQFF
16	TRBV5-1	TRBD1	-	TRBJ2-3	TGCGCCAGCAGCTTGGCGGCAGGGGGAATTCAGGATACGCAGTATTTT	CASSLAAGGIQDTQYF
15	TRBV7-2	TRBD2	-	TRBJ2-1	TGTGCCAGCAGCTTGGGGGGGGACGTATACAATGAGCAGTTCTTC	CASSLGGDVYNEQFF
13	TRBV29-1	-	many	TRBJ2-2	TGCAGCGGACAACGGGGTGTAGCCGGGGAGCTGTTTTTT	CSGQRGVAGELFF
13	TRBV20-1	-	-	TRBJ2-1	TGCAGTGGTAGTAAAGGGGGGCACAATGAGCAGTTCTTC	CSGSKGGHNEQFF
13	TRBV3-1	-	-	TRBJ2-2	TGTGCCAGCTGCCAAGGGGTAACCGGGGAGCTGTTTTTT	CASCQGVTGELFF
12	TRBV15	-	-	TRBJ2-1	TGTGCCACCAGCAGAGGCAGGGATGAGCAGTTCTTC	CATSRGRDEQFF
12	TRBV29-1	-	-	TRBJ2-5	TGCAGCTTATTGGACCGGGGAGAGACCCAGTACTTC	CSLLDRGETQYF
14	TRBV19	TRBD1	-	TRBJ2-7	TGTGCCAGTAGTATTGGGACAGGGAGGTACGAGCAGTACTTC	CASSIGTGRYEQYF
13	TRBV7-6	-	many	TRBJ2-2	TGTGCCAGCAGCTTAGATAACACCGGGGAGCTGTTTTTT	CASSLDNTGELFF
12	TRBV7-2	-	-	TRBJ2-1	TGTGCCAGCAGCTTAGTCCTCGTCGGGCAGTTCTTC	CASSLVLVGQFF
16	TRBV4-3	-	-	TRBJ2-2	TGCGCCAGCAGCCAAGAGTTGGGGGTAGGGACCGGGGAGCTGTTTTTT	CASSQELGVGTGELFF
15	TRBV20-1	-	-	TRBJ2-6	TGCAGTGCCTCGGACGGGCTGTCTGGGGCCAACGTCCTGACTTTC	CSASDGLSGANVLTF
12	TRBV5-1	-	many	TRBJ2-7	TGCGCCAGCAGCTTTGGGCCTTACGAGCAGTACTTC	CASSFGPYEQYF
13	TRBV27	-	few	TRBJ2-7	TGTGCCAGCAGTTACATCGACAACTACGAGCAGTACTTC	CASSYIDNYEQYF
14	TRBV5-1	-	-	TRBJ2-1	TGCGCCAGCAGCTCCGGGACCCGGTACAATGAGCAGTTCTTC	CASSSGTRYNEQFF
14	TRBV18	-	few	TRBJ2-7	TGTGCCAGCTCACCGACAGGCCTGTGGGGGGAGCAGTACTTC	CASSPTGLWGEQYF
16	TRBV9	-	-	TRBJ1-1	TGTGCCAGCAGCGTAGGGGCGCTCCGAATGAACACTGAAGCTTTCTTT	CASSVGALRMNTEAFF
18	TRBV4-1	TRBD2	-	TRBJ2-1	TGCGCCAGCAGCCAGGGGCGGCAGGCGGGAGGTCCCTACAATGAGCAGTTCTTC	CASSQGRQAGGPYNEQFF
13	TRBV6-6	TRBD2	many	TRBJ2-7	TGTGCCAGCTTACTAGCGGGATCCTACGAGCAGTACTTC	CASLLAGSYEQYF
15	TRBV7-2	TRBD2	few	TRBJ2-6	TGTGCCAGCAGACCAGCGGGAGTTGGGGCCAACGTCCTGACTTTC	CASRPAGVGANVLTF
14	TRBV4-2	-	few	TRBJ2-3	TGTGCCAGCAGCCAAGGTCTGGGACCAGATACGCAGTATTTT	CASSQGLGPDTQYF
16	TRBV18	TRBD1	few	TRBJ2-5	TGTGCCAGCTCACCAAACCGGGACAGGGGAATCGGGACCCAGTACTTC	CASSPNRDRGIGTQYF
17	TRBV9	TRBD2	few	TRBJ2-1	TGTGCCAGCAGCGTAGATCCGAGCGGGATAGCCTACAATGAGCAGTTCTTC	CASSVDPSGIAYNEQFF
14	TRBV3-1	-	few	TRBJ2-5	TGTGCCAGCAGCCCGTTAGAGGGCCGTGAGACCCAGTACTTC	CASSPLEGRETQYF
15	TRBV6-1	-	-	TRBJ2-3	TGTGCCAGCACCTTAGGGGGCGCGGCGGGGGATACGCAGTATTTT	CASTLGGAAGDTQYF
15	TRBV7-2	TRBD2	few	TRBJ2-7	TGTGCCAGCAGCCCAACTAGCGGGAGGTCCTACGAGCAGTACTTC	CASSPTSGRSYEQYF
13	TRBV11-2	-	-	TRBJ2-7	TGTGCCAGCAGCCAACAGGATTTCTACGAGCAGTACTTC	CASSQQDFYEQYF
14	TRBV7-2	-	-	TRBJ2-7	TGTGCCAGCAGCTTTTCGACAGGCAGCTACGAGCAGTACTTC	CASSFSTGSYEQYF
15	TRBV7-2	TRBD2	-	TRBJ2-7	TGTGCCAGCAGCTCCGGGAGGGCCTTGTCCTACGAGCAGTACTTC	CASSSGRALSYEQYF
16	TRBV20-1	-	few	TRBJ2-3	TGCAGTGCTAGCCGTGGGGCCAGGCCGTATACAGATACGCAGTATTTT	CSASRGARPYTDTQYF
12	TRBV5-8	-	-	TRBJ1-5	TGTGCCAGCAGCAACCAGGTTCAGCCCCAGCATTTT	CASSNQVQPQHF
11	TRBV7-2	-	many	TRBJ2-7	TGTGCCAGCCCAGGCTGCTACGAGCAGTACTTC	CASPGCYEQYF
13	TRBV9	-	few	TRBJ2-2	TGTGCCAGCAGCGTATACAGCACCGGGGAGCTGTTTTTT	CASSVYSTGELFF
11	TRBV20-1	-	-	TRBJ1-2	TGCAGTGTGAACCGAAACTATGGCTACACCTTC	CSVNRNYGYTF
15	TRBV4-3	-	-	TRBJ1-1	TGCGCCAGCAGCCAAGAGCCCGACCTGCCGGGGGAAGCTTTCTTT	CASSQEPDLPGEAFF
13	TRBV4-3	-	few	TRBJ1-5	TGCGCCAGCAGCCAAGATAGCAATCAGCCCCAGCATTTT	CASSQDSNQPQHF
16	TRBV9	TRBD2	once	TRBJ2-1	TGTGCCAGCAGCGTAGGGGCTGCGGGAGTGGACAATGAGCAGTTCTTC	CASSVGAAGVDNEQFF